The 31 T cell receptor beta chains below all came from one sample that was sequenced in a study of blood T cell repertoires in COVID-19. The method was immunoSEQ multiplex PCR; TCRdb's version includes in-frame clones alone and lacks a portion of them. This table holds 150,000 or so clones, 75% to 90% found once. The sequenced material came from peripheral blood. The receptors were sampled from a woman aged 55-70 years with acute or convalescent COVID-19.

This rearrangement joins TRBV7-2 to TRBJ2-5, with 11 bases identical to TRBD1. The CDR3 loop spans 18 amino acids. V shed 5 bases, J shed 5 bases, and the junction held 16 bases outside the gene matches. Germline CDR1 reads SGHTA; CDR2 reads FQGNSA. CDR3 region: CASSKSDGWTGGWETQYF. CDR3 sequence (DNA): TGTGCCAGCAGCAAGAGTGATGGTTGGACAGGGGGCTGGGAGACCCAGTACTTC.

This clone has only a few counts. V usage is TRBV27 and J usage is TRBJ1-1; tentatively, D is TRBD1 (6 bases). The germline V gene has CDR1 MNHEY and CDR2 SMNVEV (reference sequence). The CDR3 extends over 16 amino acids. V was shortened by 5 bases and J by 3 bases, with 19 bases between the two germline ends. CDR3 region: CASSKRVGTSYTEAFF. The CDR3 coding sequence is TGTGCCAGCAGTAAACGGGTTGGGACATCCTACACTGAAGCTTTCTTT.

In nucleotides, the CDR3 is TGCGCCAGCTCAGGGCAAGTGGGCACTGAAGCTTTCTTT. This codes for CASSGQVGTEAFF. V and J are TRBV5-1 and TRBJ1-1; D perhaps matches TRBD1 (5 bases). Trimming stripped 7 bases from V and 4 bases from J, with 14 bases between. Looked up from germline, CDR1 is SGHRS and CDR2 is YFSETQ. There are 13 residues in the CDR3.

The chain couples TRBV3-1 (or the pseudogene TRBV3-2) to TRBJ2-5; D perhaps matches TRBD2 (6 bases). Trimming took off 4 bases at V and 2 bases at J, with 17 bases between the two ends. The CDR3 length is 16 residues. Germline CDR1 and CDR2: LGHDT and YNNKEL (reference sequence). In DNA, the CDR3 is TGTGCCAGCAGCCGTTCCCCGGGGAGCGGGCAAGAGACCCAGTACTTC. Protein: CASSRSPGSGQETQYF.

The CDR3 sequence: CASSLAGQGNSPLHF. The DNA of the CDR3 is TGCGCCAGCAGCTTGGCCGGGCAGGGGAATTCACCCCTCCACTTT. The chain combines TRBV5-1 with TRBJ1-6; perhaps TRBD1 as D (6 bases). Trimming took 0 bases from V and 7 from J, leaving 11 bases between them. Per the germline V gene, CDR1 is SGHRS and CDR2 is YFSETQ. CDR3 length equals 15 residues. The full variable domain, in which reference TRBV5-1 and TRBJ1-6 provide the parts outside the CDR3, is KAGVTQTPRYLIKTRGQQVTLSCSPISGHRSVSWYQQTPGQGLQFLFEYFSETQRNKGNFPGRFSGRQFSNSRSEMNVSTLELGDSALYLCASSLAGQGNSPLHFGNGTRLTVT.

This chain uses TRBV9 with TRBJ1-1; no clear D. Trimming pared 1 base from V and 1 base from J, leaving 14 bases between. The germline gives CDR1 SGDLS, CDR2 YYNGEE. CDR3 length: 16 residues. The CDR3 sequence: CASSVITDKANTEAFF. Here the CDR3 DNA reads TGTGCCAGCAGCGTAATTACTGACAAGGCGAACACTGAAGCTTTCTTT.

CDR3 DNA sequence: TGTGCCAGCAGCTTACGGCCTGAACCTCGGGGCACAGATACGCAGTATTTT. This sequence encodes CASSLRPEPRGTDTQYF. The J gene is TRBJ2-3, the V gene TRBV7-6; D unclear. CDR3 length: 17 residues. In germline, CDR1 is SGHVS, CDR2 FNYEAQ. V was pared by 2 bases and J by 1 base, with 16 bases between.

The chain joins TRBV28 to TRBJ1-1; tentative D call: TRBD1 (5 bases). Germline loops: CDR1 MDHEN, CDR2 SYDVKM. The CDR3 length is 13 residues. The V gene lost 6 bases and the J gene lost 0 bases, with 8 bases spanning the gap. The DNA of the CDR3 is TGTGCCAGCAGAAAGACAGTGAACACTGAAGCTTTCTTT. Amino acid sequence: CASRKTVNTEAFF.

This clone was counted only a few times. The chain employs TRBV7-6 and TRBJ2-7; D not resolved. In germline, CDR1 is SGHVS, CDR2 FNYEAQ. V was pared by 1 base and J by 0 bases, with 4 bases between. The CDR3 is made up of 13 amino acids. Written as DNA, the CDR3 is TGTGCCAGCAGCTTAGGGGCCTCCTACGAGCAGTACTTC. Translated, it gives CASSLGASYEQYF.

This clone showed up just a few times. V is TRBV6-6 and J is TRBJ1-6; D gene unclear. CDR3 length equals 16 residues. Germline loops: CDR1 MNHNY, CDR2 SVGAGI (reference sequence). V dropped 9 bases and J dropped 0 bases, with 15 bases sitting between them. CDR3 loop: CASYLTGSSYNSPLHF. CDR3 bases: TGTGCCAGTTACCTGACTGGAAGCTCCTATAATTCACCCCTCCACTTT.

This clone appeared a few times. CDR3 in DNA: TGCGCCAGCAGCCAAGACAGGGGGGGAGGTGAAAAACTGTTTTTT. Its translation is CASSQDRGGGEKLFF. This chain links TRBV10-2 with TRBJ1-4; 9 nucleotides line up with TRBD1. Germline V gene sequence: CDR1 WSHSY, CDR2 SAAADI. V trimming: 6 bases; J trimming: 7 bases; junction bases outside the gene matches: 9. This CDR3 is built from 15 residues.

This clone was seen only once. The chain recombines TRBV3-1 (or the pseudogene TRBV3-2) with TRBJ2-3; TRBD2 agrees at 8 bases. V trimming: 4 bases; J trimming: 4 bases; junction bases outside the gene matches: 7. This CDR3 is built from 15 residues. CDR1 and CDR2 (germline): LGHDT, YNNKEL (reference sequence). CDR3 sequence reads: CASSRRGGPADTQYF. CDR3 in DNA: TGTGCCAGCAGCCGACGGGGGGGCCCCGCAGATACGCAGTATTTT.

The rearrangement links TRBV5-6 to TRBJ1-1, with D uncertain. V lost 0 bases and J lost 5, with 11 bases in between. The CDR3 is made up of 14 amino acids. Germline V gives CDR1 SGHDT, CDR2 YYEEEE. The CDR3 spells CASSLAVAGTEAFF. The CDR3, as DNA: TGTGCCAGCAGCTTGGCCGTGGCGGGGACTGAAGCTTTCTTT.

The chain employs TRBV7-2 and TRBJ2-5; 9 bases map to TRBD1. V shed 4 bases, J shed 2 bases, and the junction held 2 bases outside the gene matches. The CDR3 runs 14 residues. Germline CDR1 and CDR2: SGHTA and FQGNSA. Here the CDR3 DNA reads TGTGCCAGCAGCTGGACAGGGGCTCAAGAGACCCAGTACTTC. Translated: CASSWTGAQETQYF.

The chain uses TRBV7-3 and TRBJ2-7, with TRBD1 identical over 10 bases. In germline, CDR1 is SGHTA, CDR2 FQGTGA. The CDR3 contains 18 residues. The V and J ends lost 1 base and 2 bases, in that order; junction bases with no gene match: 11. Here the CDR3 DNA reads TGTGCCAGCAGCTTAATTCCTACCGGGACAGGGGATACCTACGAGCAGTACTTC. Its translation: CASSLIPTGTGDTYEQYF.

The genes are TRBV5-1 and TRBJ1-1, with D hard to call. The ends were cut back, 3 bases at V and 6 bases at J, with 18 bases in the middle. The CDR3 covers 15 residues. Germline loops: CDR1 SGHRS, CDR2 YFSETQ. The CDR3 sequence is CASSSVFGIWAEAFF. The CDR3 coding sequence is TGCGCCAGCAGCTCTGTCTTCGGGATATGGGCTGAAGCTTTCTTT.

The V and J genes are TRBV27 and TRBJ1-5, with 8 bases lining up with TRBD1. The CDR3 is 15 residues long. CDR1 and CDR2 from the germline V gene are MNHEY and SMNVEV (reference sequence). V gave up 3 bases and J gave up 3 bases; unmatched junction bases: 4. CDR3 sequence (DNA): TGTGCCAGCAGTTTCGACAGGGGATCCAATCAGCCCCAGCATTTT. Its protein is CASSFDRGSNQPQHF.

The chain combines TRBV11-2 with TRBJ2-3, with 8 bases fitting TRBD1. The V segment lost 1 base and the J segment 11 bases; nucleotides outside the gene matches: 8. This CDR3 region has 14 residues. Germline loops: CDR1 SGHAT, CDR2 FQNNGV. The CDR3 DNA sequence: TGTGCCAGCAGCTTAGTACGCCAGGGGGCGAGGCAGTATTTT. It codes for CASSLVRQGARQYF.

This clone was counted once. The CDR3 DNA reads TGTGCCAGCTCCGAGAATAGCAATCAGCCCCAGCATTTT. Amino acids: CASSENSNQPQHF. The V gene is TRBV9, the J gene TRBJ1-5; D call uncertain. The CDR3 spans 13 residues. Trimming took off 7 bases at V and 0 bases at J, with 8 bases between the two ends. The germline CDR1 and CDR2 sequences are SGDLS and YYNGEE.

The J gene is TRBJ1-4, the V gene TRBV3-1 (or the pseudogene TRBV3-2), with a possible D match to TRBD1 (6 bases). Trimming shortened V by 4 bases and J by 4 bases, and 13 bases separated the two germline ends. This CDR3 region has 15 residues. CDR1 and CDR2 (germline): LGHDT, YNNKEL (reference sequence). The CDR3 DNA follows: TGTGCCAGCAGCCCGAGGGGGGGCTATAATGAAAAACTGTTTTTT. Protein sequence: CASSPRGGYNEKLFF.

The V and J genes are TRBV5-4 and TRBJ2-5; TRBD2 is a possible D gene (7 bases). Germline CDR1 SGHNT, CDR2 YYREEE (reference sequence). CDR3 size: 14 residues. The CDR3 sequence: CGMGRGDLQETQYF. CDR3 sequence (DNA): TGTGGGATGGGGAGGGGGGATCTTCAAGAGACCCAGTACTTC.

This chain uses TRBV5-6 with TRBJ2-5, with TRBD2 identical over 9 bases. Germline V gives CDR1 SGHDT, CDR2 YYEEEE. The CDR3 covers 17 residues. The junction had 6 bases not matched to a gene; V was cut back by 0 bases and J by 0 bases. The CDR3 protein is CASSLETSGLYQETQYF. The CDR3 nucleotides read TGTGCCAGCAGCTTGGAAACTAGCGGGTTGTACCAAGAGACCCAGTACTTC. The variable domain in full, with the rest retrieved from reference TRBV5-6 and TRBJ2-5, is DAGVTQSPTHLIKTRGQQVTLRCSPKSGHDTVSWYQQALGQGPQFIFQYYEEEERQRGNFPDRFSGHQFPNYSSELNVNALLLGDSALYLCASSLETSGLYQETQYFGPGTRLLVL.

The rearrangement joins TRBV2 to TRBJ1-2, with 9 bases matching TRBD1. Trimming cost V 5 bases and J 6 bases; bases outside gene matches: 4. This CDR3 comprises 13 residues. Germline CDR1 reads SNHLY; CDR2 reads FYNNEI. CDR3 sequence: CASSSDRGDGYTF. The CDR3 DNA is TGTGCCAGCAGTTCGGACAGGGGAGATGGCTACACCTTC.

The chain joins TRBV18 to TRBJ1-5; 8 positions agree with TRBD1. This CDR3 spans 16 amino acids. CDR1 and CDR2 (germline): KGHSH, LQKENI. Losses at the gene ends were 1 base for V and 4 bases for J; bases not matched to a gene: 6. The chain's CDR3 is CASSPQDRGVNQPQHF. The CDR3 DNA reads TGTGCCAGCTCACCACAAGACAGGGGCGTTAATCAGCCCCAGCATTTT.

The chain is built from TRBV19 and TRBJ1-5; D is perhaps TRBD1 (6 bases). Trimming removed 3 bases from V and 5 bases from J, with 14 bases in between. In germline, CDR1 is LNHDA, CDR2 SQIVND (reference sequence). The CDR3 loop spans 15 amino acids. The CDR3 here is CASSMAGGGYQPQHF. The CDR3 DNA follows: TGTGCCAGTAGTATGGCCGGGGGGGGCTATCAGCCCCAGCATTTT. The variable domain in full, completed from reference TRBV19 and TRBJ1-5, reads DGGITQSPKYLFRKEGQNVTLSCEQNLNHDAMYWYRQDPGQGLRLIYYSQIVNDFQKGDIAEGYSVSREKKESFPLTVTSAQKNPTAFYLCASSMAGGGYQPQHFGDGTRLSIL.

The chain carries TRBV5-5 and TRBJ2-7, with a possible D match to TRBD1 (5 bases). The CDR3 extends over 15 amino acids. The germline gives CDR1 SGHKS, CDR2 YYEKEE (reference sequence). V shed 6 bases and J shed 5 bases, with 21 bases lying between them. The CDR3 sequence: CASTSQFQGFDEQYF. In DNA form, the CDR3 reads TGTGCCAGCACCTCCCAGTTTCAGGGTTTCGACGAGCAGTACTTC.

J is TRBJ1-5 and V is TRBV7-9; D possibly corresponds to TRBD1 (6 bases). Trimming removed 5 bases from V and 2 bases from J, with 16 bases in between. There are 16 residues in the CDR3. In germline, CDR1 is SEHNR, CDR2 FQNEAQ (reference sequence). The CDR3 sequence is CASSTDRTLGNQPQHF. DNA of the CDR3: TGTGCCAGCAGCACCGACAGGACCCTAGGCAATCAGCCCCAGCATTTT.

The chain couples TRBV19 to TRBJ2-3; possible D gene TRBD1, 6 bases. Trimming took off 5 bases at V and 8 bases at J, with 17 bases between the two ends. The CDR3 totals 14 residues. The germline V gene encodes CDR1 LNHDA and CDR2 SQIVND (reference sequence). The CDR3 here is CASSAQGADGTQYF. In nucleotides, the CDR3 is TGTGCCAGTAGTGCACAGGGAGCAGACGGTACGCAGTATTTT.

V is TRBV7-9 and J is TRBJ1-1; 8 nucleotides align to TRBD1. Germline V gene data show CDR1 as SEHNR and CDR2 as FQNEAQ (reference sequence). With 3 bases clipped from V and 4 bases from J, the junction kept 4 bases outside the gene matches. The CDR3 contains 14 residues. CDR3 bases: TGTGCCAGCAGCTTGGAAACAGGGGGCACTGAAGCTTTCTTT. Translation: CASSLETGGTEAFF.

This clone was seen a few times. The chain links TRBV19 to TRBJ1-6, with unresolved D. This CDR3 has 13 residues. Germline-derived CDR1 and CDR2 are LNHDA and SQIVND (reference sequence). Trimming stripped 8 bases from V and 5 bases from J, with 10 bases between. CDR3 in amino acids: CASDRGHNSPLHF. DNA of the CDR3: TGTGCCAGTGACCGTGGGCATAATTCACCCCTCCACTTT.

This clone has only one observation. V and J are TRBV7-2 and TRBJ2-5; 7 bases are a match to TRBD2. Germline loops: CDR1 SGHTA, CDR2 FQGNSA. V lost 5 bases to trimming and J lost 4 bases; unmatched junction nucleotides: 4. CDR3 length: 13 residues. The CDR3 nucleotides are TGTGCCAGCAGCGGTCAGCGGGGAGAGACCCAGTACTTC. This gives the protein CASSGQRGETQYF.